The rows below give T cell receptor beta chains drawn from one sample of a study of blood T cell repertoires in COVID-19. TCRdb keeps only in-frame clones here, not all; method: immunoSEQ multiplex PCR. The data contain about 240,000 clones, roughly 80% of them seen just once; the ten biggest clones take up 3% to 4%. Sequencing used peripheral blood. The source of these receptors is a woman aged 18 to 35 with acute or convalescent COVID-19. Both conserved end residues are part of each CDR3. The D gene is left open where the match is weak. Expanded clones are given a class, and other clones once, few, many or no size at all.

size,J,D,V,DNA,CDR3
.,TRBJ2-7,.,TRBV11-1,TGTGCCAGCAGCCCCCGTGGGGGGGGCGTCTACGAGCAGTACTTC,CASSPRGGGVYEQYF
.,TRBJ1-6,.,TRBV18,TGTGCCAGCTCCAAAAATAACAATAATTCACCCCTCCACTTT,CASSKNNNNSPLHF
.,TRBJ2-7,TRBD1,TRBV13,TGTGCCAGCAGCTTAAGGACAGGTACCTACGAGCAGTACTTC,CASSLRTGTYEQYF
.,TRBJ1-2,.,TRBV30,TGTGCCGGCGAAATGGGGGGGGAAGCTAACTATGGCTACACCTTC,CAGEMGGEANYGYTF
.,TRBJ1-6,.,TRBV5-8,TGTGCCATGCCTGGACAGACTAATAATTCACCCCTCCACTTT,CAMPGQTNNSPLHF
.,TRBJ2-3,TRBD2,TRBV27,TGTGCCAGCAGTCCCCGCCCGGCCCTAGCGGGAGGGATCCGGGGTACGCAGTATTTT,CASSPRPALAGGIRGTQYF
.,TRBJ1-4,.,TRBV18,TGTGCCAGCTCGCCGGACGTGGGGCCTGGCAGGGCTAATGAAAAACTGTTTTTT,CASSPDVGPGRANEKLFF
.,TRBJ2-7,TRBD1,TRBV10-3,TGTGCCATCAGTCAGGGGGAAGGGGACTCCTACGAGCAGTACTTC,CAISQGEGDSYEQYF
.,TRBJ2-7,.,TRBV5-6,TGTGCCAGCAGCTCACACGGGACTTTGGGAGAGCAGTACTTC,CASSSHGTLGEQYF
.,TRBJ2-5,.,TRBV4-1,TGCGCCAGCAGCCAAGAATTGTACAGAGGGGAGACCCAGTACTTC,CASSQELYRGETQYF
.,TRBJ1-6,.,TRBV5-6,TGTGCCAGCAGCTCCAACGAGGGCTTCTGGAATTCACCCCTCCACTTT,CASSSNEGFWNSPLHF
.,TRBJ1-1,TRBD1,TRBV5-1,TGCGCCAGCAGCTTCCTACCTTTGGGACAGGGGGACACTGAAGCTTTCTTT,CASSFLPLGQGDTEAFF
.,TRBJ2-7,TRBD1,TRBV5-4,TGTGCCAGCAGCTTGGCCGGACAGGGAGACGAGCAGTACTTC,CASSLAGQGDEQYF
.,TRBJ1-5,TRBD1,TRBV10-2,TGCGCCAGCAGCGGGACAGATTATAGCAATCAGCCCCAGCATTTT,CASSGTDYSNQPQHF
.,TRBJ1-4,TRBD1,TRBV18,TGTGCCAGCTCTCGGGGGACAGTAAATGAAAAACTGTTTTTT,CASSRGTVNEKLFF
.,TRBJ2-5,TRBD1,TRBV7-2,TGTGCCAGCAGTATGGACAGGTTTGAGACCCAGTACTTC,CASSMDRFETQYF
.,TRBJ1-1,TRBD1,TRBV29-1,TGCAGCGTTACCACAGGGGGCGTGGGCACTGAAGCTTTCTTT,CSVTTGGVGTEAFF
.,TRBJ1-5,.,TRBV6-2/TRBV6-3,TGTGCCAGCAGTTACTCAAGAGGGTTTGATAGCAATCAGCCCCAGCATTTT,CASSYSRGFDSNQPQHF
.,TRBJ2-2,.,TRBV12-5,TGTGCTAGTGGTTTGGTTTGGCCCTCGGGGGCCGGGGAGCTGTTTTTT,CASGLVWPSGAGELFF
.,TRBJ2-3,TRBD2,TRBV27,TGTGCCAGCAGACCTACGGGAGGAGATACGCAGTATTTT,CASRPTGGDTQYF
.,TRBJ2-1,TRBD2,TRBV29-1,TGCAGCGTCGTTCGACTAGCGGGAGCATACAATGAGCAGTTCTTC,CSVVRLAGAYNEQFF
.,TRBJ2-6,TRBD1,TRBV14,TGTGCCAGCACCAAGCTTAAGGGACAGGGACCCTCTGGGGCCAACGTCCTGACTTTC,CASTKLKGQGPSGANVLTF
once,TRBJ2-1,TRBD2,TRBV3-1/TRBV3-2,TGTGCCAGCAGCCCTCCATTTAGGACTAGCGGGAGAGTGGTCAATGAGCAGTTCTTC,CASSPPFRTSGRVVNEQFF